This TCR beta chain was captured in a study of T cell clones after liver transplantation (dated 2019 in TCRdb). About the investigation overall: The samples were obtained from ITN030ST, a randomized trial that attempted immunosuppression withdrawal within 2 years after liver transplantation. Donor-reactive T cell clones were identified using TCRbeta sequencing after a pre-transplant mixed lymphocyte reaction and were then followed in post-transplant blood. As an antigen-independent comparator for the donor-reactive sequences, third party-reactive TCRbeta sequences from pre-transplant MLRs were identified as well. Of the eight recipients, three were HCV-positive, while the remaining recipients had been transplanted for non-autoimmune, non-viral indications. No induction therapy was given to the subjects, and standard immunosuppression was administered until randomization at 12-24 months post-transplant. Tolerance was defined as complete immunosuppression withdrawal for at least one year with no rise in liver enzymes beyond twice the upper limit of normal. Blood samples were collected pre-transplant, then pre-randomization ahead of withdrawal, and finally post-randomization once withdrawal had either been completed or failed. Of the 8 liver transplant recipients making up the studied cohort, 3 were classified as tolerant and 5 as non-tolerant.

Unstimulated PBMCs, after thawing, were stained for CD3, CD4 and CD8 and then FACS-sorted into CD3+CD4+ and CD3+CD8+ populations. Each of the 8 studied subjects was randomized to immunosuppression withdrawal. Genomic DNA was isolated with the Qiagen DNeasy Blood and Tissue Kit. High-throughput TCRbeta CDR3 sequencing of frozen genomic DNA was performed by immunoSEQ, including PCR amplification, mapping, bias correction and internal controls. The original methods were these. Only productive rearrangements were retained, and each unique TCRbeta sequence was defined by its CDR3 nucleotide sequence together with its V and J gene. Donor-reactive sequences required at least 5-fold expansion in CFSE-low cells versus unstimulated pre-transplant cells and at least 0.01% frequency. Minimum frequency thresholds were set for each subject on the basis of the unstimulated sample with the lowest template count, so that a detection power of at least 90% was ensured. Jensen-Shannon divergence between the top 1000 TCRbeta sequences post- versus pre-transplant served as the measure of repertoire turnover. Changes in detection of donor-reactive sequences were tested with two-sided Fisher's exact tests. The source is immuneACCESS, and TCRdb retained only in-frame sequences with V and J called. Part of the clones is not carried over; for the studies checked, unresolved V genes explain less than half of this, and the remainder is unexplained. D and trimming come from the DNA, and the V and J calls and clone size come from that table. Here the sample has 50,000 or so clones; roughly 74% occur a single time. The ten largest make up about 10% of the sample.

Looking up the germline V gene yields CDR1 MDHEN and CDR2 SYDVKM. The CDR3 goes from the cysteine to the phenylalanine over 14 residues. The only DNA kept is the CDR3, 42 bases in frame from the first base. V is pared back by 7 bases and J by 4 bases, with 16 bases lying between the germline termini. Remarks on this clone: Its recognized antigen is unknown. No much larger clone exists at a distance of one base, and base qualities are not known.

Results the study describes overall, beyond this receptor: Donor-reactive sequences decreased more than third party-reactive sequences, which suggests partial antigen-specific deletion that was not related to withdrawal success. Circulating donor-reactive CD4 TCRbeta sequences fell significantly post-transplant in most of the 8 subjects, irrespective of tolerance or HCV status. The conclusions were preliminary, being limited by small, heterogeneous patient numbers and by non-standardized post-transplant time points. In two subjects, low numbers of available donor cells limited the measurable donor-reactive repertoire. Without allograft tissue specimens, donor-reactive T cells may have migrated into the graft rather than being deleted. When repertoire turnover was accounted for, significantly reduced detection of donor-reactive sequences was found in 7 of 8 subjects for CD4 and in 8 of 8 subjects for CD8.

This material consisted of CD4+ T cells from blood, taken 52 to 60 months after liver transplant. The chain is assembled from TRBV28 and TRBJ1-2; TRBD1 is perhaps the D gene, given 5 matching bases. The origin of this receptor is a human patient who received a liver transplant. Once a transplant has taken place, some T cells may be donor derived. The CDR3 has the sequence CASTKGDWAYGYTF. In nucleotides, the sequence is TGTGCCAGCACCAAAGGGGACTGGGCCTATGGCTACACCTTC.